Listed below are T cell receptor beta chains from one sample, sequenced in a study of sequential checkpoint blockade in melanoma. TCRdb's copy holds only in-frame clones and misses some; the assay was immunoSEQ multiplex PCR. The sample contains approximately 23,000 clones, around 75% of which appear only once. This specimen consisted of CD8+ T cells sorted from blood (inferred from file names), obtained from a patient given nivolumab and ipilimumab in sequence. The receptor source for this set is a human donor with melanoma. CDR3s include the opening cysteine and the closing phenylalanine or tryptophan. Each record gives: V gene, D gene, J gene, clone size, CDR3 DNA, CDR3 protein. The D gene is left open where the match is weak. Not every row has a clone size; where given, it reads once, few, many or a size class.

V gene: TRBV27; D gene: -; J gene: TRBJ2-5; clone size: -; CDR3 DNA: TGTGCCAGCAGTTTATCATCGGGGGACCAAGAGACCCAGTACTTC; CDR3 protein: CASSLSSGDQETQYF
V gene: TRBV4-3; D gene: -; J gene: TRBJ2-6; clone size: -; CDR3 DNA: TGCGCCAGCAGCCCAGACCCCAGCTCTGGGGCCAACGTCCTGACTTTC; CDR3 protein: CASSPDPSSGANVLTF
V gene: TRBV27; D gene: -; J gene: TRBJ2-7; clone size: -; CDR3 DNA: TGTGCCAGCAGTCCCCGACTAGTAGGCGAGCAGTACTTC; CDR3 protein: CASSPRLVGEQYF
V gene: TRBV10-3; D gene: TRBD2; J gene: TRBJ2-7; clone size: -; CDR3 DNA: TGTGCCATCAGTGAGAGATCTAGCGGGGACTACGAGCAGTACTTC; CDR3 protein: CAISERSSGDYEQYF
V gene: TRBV7-9; D gene: TRBD1; J gene: TRBJ2-7; clone size: -; CDR3 DNA: TGTGCCAGCAGCTTCGGGACAGGGGGTTCCTACGAGCAGTACTTC; CDR3 protein: CASSFGTGGSYEQYF
V gene: TRBV6-6; D gene: -; J gene: TRBJ2-7; clone size: -; CDR3 DNA: TGTGCCAGCAGTTACTCCCGGAGCTACGAGCAGTACTTC; CDR3 protein: CASSYSRSYEQYF
V gene: TRBV10-2; D gene: -; J gene: TRBJ2-7; clone size: -; CDR3 DNA: TGCGCCAGCAGTGGTCCGACTACCTTAACCTACGAGCAGTACTTC; CDR3 protein: CASSGPTTLTYEQYF
V gene: TRBV10-1; D gene: -; J gene: TRBJ2-1; clone size: once; CDR3 DNA: TGCGCCAGCAGTGAGTCGAGAGAAATGAGCTCCTACAATGAGCAGTTCTTC; CDR3 protein: CASSESREMSSYNEQFF
V gene: TRBV27; D gene: -; J gene: TRBJ1-2; clone size: -; CDR3 DNA: TGTGCCAGCAGCTCCAGGACAGATACTAACTATGGCTACACCTTC; CDR3 protein: CASSSRTDTNYGYTF
V gene: TRBV7-6; D gene: -; J gene: TRBJ2-1; clone size: few; CDR3 DNA: TGTGCCAGCAGTCCAGGGCACAATGAGCAGTTCTTC; CDR3 protein: CASSPGHNEQFF
V gene: TRBV11-2; D gene: TRBD1; J gene: TRBJ1-1; clone size: -; CDR3 DNA: TGTGCCAGCAGCTTCGGACAGGCCGGGGACACTGAAGCTTTCTTT; CDR3 protein: CASSFGQAGDTEAFF
V gene: TRBV7-9; D gene: -; J gene: TRBJ2-3; clone size: -; CDR3 DNA: TGTGCCAGCAGCTTATCGGAGGTCACAGATACGCAGTATTTT; CDR3 protein: CASSLSEVTDTQYF
V gene: TRBV2; D gene: TRBD1; J gene: TRBJ2-1; clone size: -; CDR3 DNA: TGTGCCAGGGGACAGATTAATGAGCAGTTCTTC; CDR3 protein: CARGQINEQFF
V gene: TRBV6-1; D gene: TRBD2; J gene: TRBJ2-1; clone size: -; CDR3 DNA: TGTGCCAGCAGTGAACTAGCGGGAGGCTACAATGAGCAGTTCTTC; CDR3 protein: CASSELAGGYNEQFF
V gene: TRBV7-2; D gene: TRBD1; J gene: TRBJ2-7; clone size: -; CDR3 DNA: TGTGCCAGCAGCTTAGGACAGGGAGACTACGAGCAGTACTTC; CDR3 protein: CASSLGQGDYEQYF
V gene: TRBV7-9; D gene: -; J gene: TRBJ1-2; clone size: -; CDR3 DNA: TGTGCCAGCAGCTTACCTCGACAGGCTAACTATGGCTACACCTTC; CDR3 protein: CASSLPRQANYGYTF
V gene: TRBV5-1; D gene: -; J gene: TRBJ2-1; clone size: once; CDR3 DNA: TGCGCCAGCAGCTTGAGGGGGGGCGGGGCGTTTTCCCGAGATGAGTTCTTC; CDR3 protein: CASSLRGGGAFSRDEFF
V gene: TRBV5-5; D gene: -; J gene: TRBJ2-4; clone size: -; CDR3 DNA: TGTGCCAGCAGCTTGGGGTCCACACCTCAGTACTTC; CDR3 protein: CASSLGSTPQYF
V gene: TRBV11-2; D gene: -; J gene: TRBJ1-5; clone size: -; CDR3 DNA: TGTGCCAGCAGCCTACTATCGGCTTGGGGCAATCAGCCCCAGCATTTT; CDR3 protein: CASSLLSAWGNQPQHF
V gene: TRBV5-4; D gene: TRBD2; J gene: TRBJ2-1; clone size: -; CDR3 DNA: TGTGCCAGCAGAAGCGGGGGGCTGCCCTACAATGAGCAGTTCTTC; CDR3 protein: CASRSGGLPYNEQFF
V gene: TRBV11-2; D gene: -; J gene: TRBJ2-7; clone size: -; CDR3 DNA: TGTGCCAGCAGCTTAGCTTTAGCCGCCTACGAGCAGTACTTC; CDR3 protein: CASSLALAAYEQYF
V gene: TRBV5-1; D gene: TRBD1; J gene: TRBJ1-1; clone size: few; CDR3 DNA: TGCGCCAGCAGCCCTAATCCGGGACAGGGCTTCGATGAAGCTTTCTTT; CDR3 protein: CASSPNPGQGFDEAFF
V gene: TRBV30; D gene: -; J gene: TRBJ1-2; clone size: once; CDR3 DNA: TGTGCCTGGAGTTCCCGGACACGAAACTATGGCTACACCTTC; CDR3 protein: CAWSSRTRNYGYTF
V gene: TRBV6-5; D gene: -; J gene: TRBJ1-5; clone size: -; CDR3 DNA: TGTGCCGGGGGGGGAAGTGGTCAGCCCCAGCATTTT; CDR3 protein: CAGGGSGQPQHF
V gene: TRBV7-9; D gene: TRBD2; J gene: TRBJ2-7; clone size: -; CDR3 DNA: TGTGCCAGCAGCTTAGACCCGGGAGCGGGAGGTTACGAGCAGTACTTC; CDR3 protein: CASSLDPGAGGYEQYF
V gene: TRBV27; D gene: TRBD1; J gene: TRBJ1-5; clone size: -; CDR3 DNA: TGTGCCAGCAGTTTAACGGGTTTGAGGGGACAGGGGATTCAGCCCCAGCATTTT; CDR3 protein: CASSLTGLRGQGIQPQHF
V gene: TRBV6-5; D gene: -; J gene: TRBJ1-2; clone size: -; CDR3 DNA: TGTGCCAGCAGACTCGACAGCCGGAATGGCTACACCTTC; CDR3 protein: CASRLDSRNGYTF
V gene: TRBV29-1; D gene: TRBD2; J gene: TRBJ2-1; clone size: -; CDR3 DNA: TGCAGCGCTGGGACTAGCGGGGGGGCCTGGCATGAGCAGTTCTTC; CDR3 protein: CSAGTSGGAWHEQFF
V gene: TRBV27; D gene: -; J gene: TRBJ2-7; clone size: -; CDR3 DNA: TGTGCCAGCAGCTGGACTTACCGCTCCTACGAGCAGTACTTC; CDR3 protein: CASSWTYRSYEQYF
V gene: TRBV7-9; D gene: -; J gene: TRBJ2-2; clone size: medium-sized; CDR3 DNA: TGTGCCAGCAGCCAAGGGTTTGCTAGCGAACCGAACACCGGGGAGCTGTTTTTT; CDR3 protein: CASSQGFASEPNTGELFF
V gene: TRBV4-1; D gene: -; J gene: TRBJ2-7; clone size: -; CDR3 DNA: TGCGCCAGCAGCCACCGAAAGGGGCAGCCCTACGAGCAGTACTTC; CDR3 protein: CASSHRKGQPYEQYF
V gene: TRBV2; D gene: TRBD2; J gene: TRBJ2-7; clone size: -; CDR3 DNA: TGTGCCAGCAGTGCCGTCGGGACTACCCTCTACGAGCAGTACTTC; CDR3 protein: CASSAVGTTLYEQYF
V gene: TRBV5-1; D gene: TRBD1; J gene: TRBJ2-7; clone size: -; CDR3 DNA: TGCGCCAGCAGCGCGACAGGGGGCGCAGAGCAGTACTTC; CDR3 protein: CASSATGGAEQYF
V gene: TRBV13; D gene: -; J gene: TRBJ2-2; clone size: -; CDR3 DNA: TGTGCCAGCAGCGCCTCGACAGGGTGGGGGGTCACCGGGGAGCTGTTTTTT; CDR3 protein: CASSASTGWGVTGELFF
V gene: TRBV6-5; D gene: TRBD2; J gene: TRBJ2-7; clone size: -; CDR3 DNA: TGTGCCAGCAGTACAACGGGGGGCTACGAGCAGTACTTC; CDR3 protein: CASSTTGGYEQYF
V gene: TRBV19; D gene: TRBD1; J gene: TRBJ1-5; clone size: -; CDR3 DNA: TGTGCCAGTAGTACACAGGGGGCTCGGTGGCAGCCCCAGCATTTT; CDR3 protein: CASSTQGARWQPQHF
V gene: TRBV28; D gene: -; J gene: TRBJ2-1; clone size: once; CDR3 DNA: TGTGCCAGCACCACCACGACGGAGGCTGCCTACAATGAGCAGTTCTTC; CDR3 protein: CASTTTTEAAYNEQFF
V gene: TRBV27; D gene: TRBD2; J gene: TRBJ2-7; clone size: -; CDR3 DNA: TGTGCCACACAACTAGCGGGAGTAGGGGAGCAGTACTTC; CDR3 protein: CATQLAGVGEQYF
V gene: TRBV5-1; D gene: TRBD1; J gene: TRBJ2-1; clone size: -; CDR3 DNA: TGCGCCAGCAGTACTACCCGGACAGGGGGAAGCAATGAGCAGTTCTTC; CDR3 protein: CASSTTRTGGSNEQFF
V gene: TRBV7-9; D gene: TRBD2; J gene: TRBJ2-3; clone size: -; CDR3 DNA: TGTGCCAGCAGCTCCAGCGGGGGGACAGATACGCAGTATTTT; CDR3 protein: CASSSSGGTDTQYF
V gene: TRBV27; D gene: TRBD1; J gene: TRBJ1-1; clone size: -; CDR3 DNA: TGTGCCAGCAGTTTGAATTGGGACAGGACTGAAGCTTTCTTT; CDR3 protein: CASSLNWDRTEAFF
V gene: TRBV7-8; D gene: TRBD2; J gene: TRBJ2-7; clone size: -; CDR3 DNA: TGTGCCAGCAGCTCCCAGCGGGAGGCCTACGAGCAGTACTTC; CDR3 protein: CASSSQREAYEQYF
V gene: TRBV6-5; D gene: TRBD2; J gene: TRBJ2-7; clone size: -; CDR3 DNA: TGTGCCAGCAGTTACACTAGCGGGAGCTCCTACGAGCAGTACTTC; CDR3 protein: CASSYTSGSSYEQYF
V gene: TRBV27; D gene: TRBD1; J gene: TRBJ1-6; clone size: -; CDR3 DNA: TGTGCCAGCAGTTTACGACAGGGGGAGGTCTATAATTCACCCCTCCACTTT; CDR3 protein: CASSLRQGEVYNSPLHF
V gene: TRBV7-9; D gene: TRBD2; J gene: TRBJ2-1; clone size: once; CDR3 DNA: TGTGCCAGCAGCTTAGGGGGACTAGCGGGAGGGCCGTTCAATGAGCAGTTCTTC; CDR3 protein: CASSLGGLAGGPFNEQFF
V gene: TRBV28; D gene: -; J gene: TRBJ1-1; clone size: few; CDR3 DNA: TGTGCCAGCACCCATAGCAGACTGAACACTGAAGCTTTCTTT; CDR3 protein: CASTHSRLNTEAFF
V gene: TRBV7-2; D gene: TRBD2; J gene: TRBJ2-3; clone size: -; CDR3 DNA: TGTGCCAGCAGCGAACCCGGGACTAGCCCAATCCTTTTCACAGATACGCAGTATTTT; CDR3 protein: CASSEPGTSPILFTDTQYF
V gene: TRBV6-1; D gene: TRBD1; J gene: TRBJ2-7; clone size: -; CDR3 DNA: TGTGCCAGCAAACCGGGACAGGATGTCTACGAGCAGTACTTC; CDR3 protein: CASKPGQDVYEQYF
V gene: TRBV28; D gene: -; J gene: TRBJ1-1; clone size: -; CDR3 DNA: TGTGCCAGCAGTTCCGTTACATGGAACACTGAAGCTTTCTTT; CDR3 protein: CASSSVTWNTEAFF
V gene: TRBV7-9; D gene: -; J gene: TRBJ2-5; clone size: -; CDR3 DNA: TGTGCCAGCAGCTCGGGACTGGAAGAGACCCAGTACTTC; CDR3 protein: CASSSGLEETQYF
V gene: TRBV6-5; D gene: -; J gene: TRBJ1-2; clone size: few; CDR3 DNA: TGTGCCAGCAGTTACTCTCGGGGGGGCGCGGATGGCTACACCTTC; CDR3 protein: CASSYSRGGADGYTF
V gene: TRBV28; D gene: -; J gene: TRBJ1-1; clone size: once; CDR3 DNA: TGTGCCAGCAGCCCACCCCAGACAGGCTCGGAGGAAGCTTTCTTT; CDR3 protein: CASSPPQTGSEEAFF
V gene: TRBV2; D gene: TRBD1; J gene: TRBJ2-5; clone size: -; CDR3 DNA: TGTGCCAGCATCCCCGGACAGGAATCTTGGGCAAAAGAGACCCAGTACTTC; CDR3 protein: CASIPGQESWAKETQYF